This TCR beta chain was observed in a study of control samples from healthy donors and cancer patients. This CDR3 is built from 18 residues. Germline V gene sequence: CDR1 SGHRS, CDR2 YFSETQ. J was trimmed by 3 bases and V by 0 bases; bases with no gene match: 10. The assay was immunoSEQ multiplex PCR, and TCRdb's table has in-frame clones only and misses some. Of over 90,000 clones listed, 75% to 90% are singletons. This clone came up once. The chain employs TRBV5-1 and TRBJ2-2; 8 nucleotides line up with TRBD1. This clonotype was sampled from a man aged 60 to 75 with lung cancer. Sequencing was done on a sample of PBMCs. CDR3 region: CASSLVPQAGGDTGELFF. The CDR3 bases are TGCGCCAGCAGCTTGGTACCTCAGGCAGGGGGCGACACCGGGGAGCTGTTTTTT.